This entry is about one TCR beta chain. Per the authors' pipeline: Reference gene primer amplification in the assay estimated nucleated cell counts. Only in-frame clones appear in the TCRdb table, and some are missing; sequencing was by immunoSEQ multiplex PCR. Clone size and V and J calls were adopted from that table, with D and trimming inferred from the DNA. The sample has roughly 250,000 clones; roughly four fifths are singletons. This sample is drawn from a study of blood T cell repertoires in COVID-19. For the study at large: Samples came from the United States, Italy and Spain, spanning acute and convalescent COVID-19. The analysed material was cDNA or gDNA that came from T cells, B-cell-depleted T cells, or PBMCs.

The CDR3 has 15 amino acids. Germline lookup yields CDR1 MNHNY and CDR2 SVGAGI (reference sequence). V shed 0 bases and J shed 4 bases, with 12 bases lying between them. The sample taken for sequencing was peripheral blood. The clonotype was recovered from a man aged 45 to 65 with active or convalescent COVID-19. This chain uses TRBV6-6 with TRBJ1-2; weak D call: TRBD1 (5 bases). CDR3 nucleotide sequence: TGTGCCAGCAGTTACTCGAACCGCCAGGGCTATGGCTACACCTTC. It codes for CASSYSNRQGYGYTF.